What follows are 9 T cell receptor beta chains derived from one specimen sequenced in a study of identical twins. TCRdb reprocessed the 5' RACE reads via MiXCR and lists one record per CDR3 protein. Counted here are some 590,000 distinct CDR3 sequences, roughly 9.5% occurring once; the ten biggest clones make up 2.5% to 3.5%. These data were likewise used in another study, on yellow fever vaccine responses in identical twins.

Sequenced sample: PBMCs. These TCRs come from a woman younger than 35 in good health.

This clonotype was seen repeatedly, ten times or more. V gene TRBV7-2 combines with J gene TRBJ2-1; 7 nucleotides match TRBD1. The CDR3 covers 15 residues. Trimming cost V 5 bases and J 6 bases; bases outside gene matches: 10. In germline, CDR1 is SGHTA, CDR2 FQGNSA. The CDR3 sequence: CASSGQDSRLNEQFF. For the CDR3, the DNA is TGTGCCAGCAGCGGACAGGACAGCCGCCTCAATGAGCAGTTCTTC.

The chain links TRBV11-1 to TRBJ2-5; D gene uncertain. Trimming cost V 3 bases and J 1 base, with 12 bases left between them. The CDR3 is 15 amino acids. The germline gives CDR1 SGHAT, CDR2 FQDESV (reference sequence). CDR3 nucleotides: TGTGCCAGCAGCTTTGACGGCAGCATCCAAGAGACCCAGTACTTC. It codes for CASSFDGSIQETQYF.

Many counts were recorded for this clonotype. This chain's CDR3 is CASSLWADYNEQFF. Written as DNA, the CDR3 is TGTGCCAGCAGTTTATGGGCAGATTACAATGAGCAGTTCTTC. This chain connects TRBV12-3 or TRBV12-4 to TRBJ2-1; D not certain. Trimming stripped 2 bases from V and 4 bases from J, with 9 bases between. The CDR3 loop spans 14 amino acids.

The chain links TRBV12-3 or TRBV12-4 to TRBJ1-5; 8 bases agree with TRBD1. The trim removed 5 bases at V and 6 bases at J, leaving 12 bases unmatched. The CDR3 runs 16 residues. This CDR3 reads CASSPYLGQGIQPQHF. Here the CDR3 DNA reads TGTGCCAGCAGTCCCTATCTTGGACAGGGTATTCAGCCCCAGCATTTT.

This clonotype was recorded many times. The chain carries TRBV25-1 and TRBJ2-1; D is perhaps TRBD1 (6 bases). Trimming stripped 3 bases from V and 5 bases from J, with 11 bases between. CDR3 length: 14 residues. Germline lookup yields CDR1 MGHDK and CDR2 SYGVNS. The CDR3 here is CASSDGRGNNEQFF. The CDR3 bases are TGTGCCAGCAGTGATGGCAGGGGTAACAATGAGCAGTTCTTC.

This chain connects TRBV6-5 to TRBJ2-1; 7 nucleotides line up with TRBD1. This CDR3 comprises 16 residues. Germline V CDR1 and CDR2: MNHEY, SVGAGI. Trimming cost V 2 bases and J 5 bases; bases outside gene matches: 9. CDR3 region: CASSYPTGNADNEQFF. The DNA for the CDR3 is TGTGCCAGCAGTTACCCGACAGGGAATGCCGACAATGAGCAGTTCTTC.

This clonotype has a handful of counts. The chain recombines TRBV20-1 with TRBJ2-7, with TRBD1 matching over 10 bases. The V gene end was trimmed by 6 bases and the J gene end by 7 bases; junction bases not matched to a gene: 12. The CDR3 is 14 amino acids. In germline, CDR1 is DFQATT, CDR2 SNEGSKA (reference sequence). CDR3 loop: CSARKQGQGSEQYF. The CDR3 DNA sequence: TGCAGTGCCCGGAAACAGGGACAGGGGTCTGAGCAGTACTTC.

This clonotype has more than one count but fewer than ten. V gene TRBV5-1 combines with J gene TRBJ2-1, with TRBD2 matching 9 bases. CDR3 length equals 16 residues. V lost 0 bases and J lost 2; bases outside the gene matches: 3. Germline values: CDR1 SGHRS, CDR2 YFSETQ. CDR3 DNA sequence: TGCGCCAGCAGCTTGGAGGGCGGGGGGGCCTACAATGAGCAGTTCTTC. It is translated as CASSLEGGGAYNEQFF.

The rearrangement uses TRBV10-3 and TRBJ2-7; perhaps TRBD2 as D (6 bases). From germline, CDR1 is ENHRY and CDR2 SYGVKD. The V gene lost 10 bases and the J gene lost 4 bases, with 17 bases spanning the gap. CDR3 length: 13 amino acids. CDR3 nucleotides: TGTGCCACCCTGCCCGGGAGAGGGTACGAGCAGTACTTC. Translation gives CATLPGRGYEQYF.